This is a list of T cell receptor beta chains from one sample in a study of blood T cells in healthy people across ages. TCRdb re-analysed the 5' RACE reads in MiXCR, keeping a single row per CDR3 protein. The sample has hundreds of thousands of distinct CDR3 sequences, more than 20% seen once. The same data also went into a second study, on T cells of mothers and their children.

The sample consisted of blood. The origin of the receptors is a boy under 18 in good health. CDR3s include the opening cysteine and the closing phenylalanine or tryptophan. Each record gives: clone size, V gene, D gene, J gene, CDR3 DNA, CDR3 protein. A D gene is named only where the DNA matches it firmly. The size of a clone is reported for some rows only, either as once, few or many, or as a class for expanded clones.

few	TRBV7-9	-	TRBJ1-4	TGTGCCAGCAGGGATTCGGGGGGCGCAGATGAAAAACTGTTTTTT	CASRDSGGADEKLFF
-	TRBV5-1	TRBD1	TRBJ1-4	TGCGCCAGCAGCACCACGGGACAGCCCAATGAAAAACTGTTTTTT	CASSTTGQPNEKLFF
-	TRBV19	-	TRBJ2-7	TGTGCCAGTAGTATAGAGGGAACCCCCGGGTTCGGCGAGCAGTACTTC	CASSIEGTPGFGEQYF
many	TRBV7-2	-	TRBJ1-1	TGTGCCAGCAGCTTCGCAAGGGGGAACACTGAAGCTTTCTTT	CASSFARGNTEAFF
-	TRBV5-1	-	TRBJ1-5	TGCGCCAGCAGCTTGACAGGGTTGGACAATCAGCCCCAGCATTTT	CASSLTGLDNQPQHF
few	TRBV4-3	-	TRBJ1-4	TGCGCCAGCAGCCAAGATCGGGGGACCTTTGAAAAACTGTTTTTT	CASSQDRGTFEKLFF
many	TRBV9	-	TRBJ2-3	TGTGCCAGCAGCGTAGCTGGGGATACGCAGTATTTT	CASSVAGDTQYF
few	TRBV12-3/TRBV12-4	-	TRBJ1-3	TGTGCCAGCAGTTTGGGGCTTAGCAACACCATATATTTT	CASSLGLSNTIYF
-	TRBV4-3	TRBD1	TRBJ2-7	TGCGCCAGCAGCCAAGATAATAAGGGGACAGCCTACGAGCAGTACTTC	CASSQDNKGTAYEQYF
-	TRBV29-1	-	TRBJ2-5	TGCAGCGTTGGACGACTGAGCCAAGAGACCCAGTACTTC	CSVGRLSQETQYF
-	TRBV30	-	TRBJ2-7	TGTGCCTGGAGTACGGTGCCGGCCGGCGAGCAGTACTTC	CAWSTVPAGEQYF
few	TRBV6-1	-	TRBJ2-7	TGTGCCAGCAGTGAAGTATTAGGGAACGGCTACGAGCAGTACTTC	CASSEVLGNGYEQYF
-	TRBV2	-	TRBJ2-5	TGTGCCAGCAGTGAAGGAGGGTGGTCCAGCCGAGGATTTCGAGAGACCCAGTACTTC	CASSEGGWSSRGFRETQYF
few	TRBV4-3	-	TRBJ2-7	TGCGCCAGCAGCCAAGGGACCGCTGGCGAGCAGTACTTC	CASSQGTAGEQYF